The 20 T cell receptor beta chains below come from one sample, sequenced in a study of beta chain features in type 1 diabetes. Sequencing targeted expressed TCRB transcripts, as all isolated RNA had been reverse transcribed. Assay used: immunoSEQ multiplex PCR; TCRdb lists only in-frame clones, some missing. Of about 180,000 clones listed, approximately 13% were seen once; the top ten hold 0.62%. The specimen sequenced was central memory CD4+ T cells from blood. The receptors shown here come from a woman aged 18-29 years in good health.

The rearrangement links TRBV4-2 to TRBJ2-1; possible D gene TRBD2, 5 bases. The V and J ends lost 0 bases and 0 bases respectively, with 6 bases between them. The CDR3 covers 15 residues. CDR1 LGHNA and CDR2 YNFKEQ come from the germline V gene. The DNA of the CDR3 is TGTGCCAGCAGCCAAGATGGAGGCTCCTACAATGAGCAGTTCTTC. This sequence encodes CASSQDGGSYNEQFF.

J is TRBJ2-5 and V is TRBV4-2, with 9 positions matching TRBD2. From germline, CDR1 is LGHNA and CDR2 YNFKEQ. CDR3 length: 15 residues. Trimming at V came to 2 bases and at J to 5 bases, leaving 6 bases not matched to a gene. The CDR3 DNA reads TGTGCCAGCAGCCAACGCGGGAGGGCCCGCGAGACCCAGTACTTC. Amino acids: CASSQRGRARETQYF.

A few counts support this clone. This sequence joins TRBV4-1 and TRBJ1-2; D gene ambiguous. Between the trimmed V and J ends, which lost 3 bases and 7 bases, there was a span of 12 bases. The CDR3 has 13 amino acids. The germline gives CDR1 MGHRA, CDR2 YSYEKL. CDR3 in DNA: TGCGCCAGCAGCCATGACCGGACTGGTGGCTACACCTTC. Amino acids: CASSHDRTGGYTF.

This rearrangement joins TRBV19 to TRBJ1-4; 9 nucleotides agree with TRBD1. Germline assignment: CDR1 LNHDA and CDR2 SQIVND (reference sequence). This CDR3 has 19 amino acids. Trimming took 8 bases from V and 3 from J; bases not matched to a gene: 19. CDR3 amino acids: CASQRSHPGQGGANEKLFF. CDR3 in DNA: TGTGCCAGTCAGCGGAGCCATCCGGGACAGGGCGGTGCTAATGAAAAACTGTTTTTT.

In this sample, this clone turned up many times. J is TRBJ2-1 and V is TRBV15, with unresolved D. The CDR3 contains 13 residues. The V end lost 1 base, the J end lost 9 bases, and 10 bases lay between the germline ends. CDR1 LNHNV and CDR2 YYDKDF come from the germline V gene (reference sequence). CDR3 amino acids: CATSRVPSGEQFF. Written as DNA, the CDR3 is TGTGCCACCAGCAGAGTCCCTTCGGGTGAGCAGTTCTTC.

The table lists this clone with a few counts. This sequence joins TRBV11-2 and TRBJ1-1, with D hard to call. The CDR3 spans 15 residues. CDR1 is SGHAT, CDR2 FQNNGV, per germline. The ends were cut back, 0 bases at V and 1 base at J, with 9 bases in the middle. CDR3 in amino acids: CASSLERGRNTEAFF. CDR3 sequence (DNA): TGTGCCAGCAGCTTAGAGAGAGGGAGGAACACTGAAGCTTTCTTT.

This clone was seen many times. The gene calls are TRBV27 and TRBJ2-3; 16 nucleotides line up with TRBD2. The junction had 7 bases not matched to a gene; V was cut back by 5 bases and J by 2 bases. In germline, CDR1 is MNHEY, CDR2 SMNVEV (reference sequence). This CDR3 region has 18 residues. CDR3 in amino acids: CASSPSGLAGGYTDTQYF. The CDR3 nucleotides are TGTGCCAGCAGTCCTTCGGGACTAGCGGGAGGGTACACAGATACGCAGTATTTT.

This sequence joins TRBV2 and TRBJ1-5, with 10 nucleotides matching TRBD1. Per the germline V gene, CDR1 is SNHLY and CDR2 is FYNNEI. CDR3 size: 15 residues. After removal of 4 bases from V and 4 bases from J, the junction contained 4 bases not matched to a gene. CDR3 sequence (DNA): TGTGCCAGCAGTGCCGGGACAGGGGTAAATCAGCCCCAGCATTTT. It yields the protein CASSAGTGVNQPQHF. The variable domain in full, completed from reference TRBV2 and TRBJ1-5, reads EPEVTQTPSHQVTQMGQEVILRCVPISNHLYFYWYRQILGQKVEFLVSFYNNEISEKSEIFDDQFSVERPDGSNFTLKIRSTKLEDSAMYFCASSAGTGVNQPQHFGDGTRLSIL.

Points on this clone: The germline gene is not matched at one end of the junction; a read error may be the cause. Other DNA sequences from this sample encode an identical CDR3 as well. J is TRBJ2-1 and V is TRBV7-7; D unresolved. CDR1 is SSHAT, CDR2 FNYEAQ, per germline (reference sequence). The CDR3 is 13 residues long. The CDR3 spells CASSLGLDNEQFF. The CDR3 DNA reads TGTGCTAGCAGCCTGGGCTTAGACAATGAGCAGTTCTTC.

The chain has TRBV7-2 and TRBJ1-1; D gene unclear. V lost 5 bases and J lost 1, with 8 bases in between. The germline gives CDR1 SGHTA, CDR2 FQGNSA. The CDR3 runs to 13 residues. The CDR3 is CASSPRQNTEAFF. As DNA, the CDR3 is TGTGCCAGCAGCCCGCGACAGAACACTGAAGCTTTCTTT.

This rearrangement joins TRBV15 to TRBJ1-1; D is uncertain. The CDR3 totals 13 residues. Trimming left V 0 bases short and J 4 bases short, with 6 bases between. Germline CDR1 reads LNHNV; CDR2 reads YYDKDF (reference sequence). Written as DNA, the CDR3 is TGTGCCACCAGCAGAGAAAAGAGCACTGAAGCTTTCTTT. It specifies CATSREKSTEAFF.

This rearrangement joins TRBV29-1 to TRBJ2-1; TRBD1 matches at 7 bases. CDR1 is SQVTM, CDR2 ANQGSEA, per germline. The length of the CDR3 is 14 residues. Trimming took 7 bases from V and 3 from J; bases not matched to a gene: 9. The CDR3 region has the DNA TGCAGCGCCACCCCGGGACAGCTCTACAATGAGCAGTTCTTC. This gives the protein CSATPGQLYNEQFF.

The chain links TRBV19 to TRBJ2-1, with 9 bases aligning to TRBD2. The CDR3 is 16 residues long. Germline V lookup: CDR1 LNHDA, CDR2 SQIVND (reference sequence). Trimming took 6 bases from V and 1 from J; bases not matched to a gene: 7. The CDR3 region has the DNA TGTGCCAGTAGCCTTAGCGGGAGCGCATCCTACAATGAGCAGTTCTTC. This encodes CASSLSGSASYNEQFF. Full variable domain (rest looked up from reference TRBV19 and TRBJ2-1): DGGITQSPKYLFRKEGQNVTLSCEQNLNHDAMYWYRQDPGQGLRLIYYSQIVNDFQKGDIAEGYSVSREKKESFPLTVTSAQKNPTAFYLCASSLSGSASYNEQFFGPGTRLTVL.

This clone was counted only a few times. The same CDR3 is also encoded by other DNA sequences in this sample. This chain connects TRBV28 to TRBJ1-2; D call uncertain. The CDR3 contains 12 residues. Germline loops: CDR1 MDHEN, CDR2 SYDVKM. The ends were cut back, 6 bases at V and 4 bases at J, with 9 bases in the middle. For the CDR3, the DNA is TGTGCCAGCAGCCTGCGAGGCTATGGCTACACCTTC. It translates to CASSLRGYGYTF.

This clone has more than one count but fewer than ten. This chain joins TRBV6-5 and TRBJ2-7, with a weak D call TRBD2 (6 bases). Looked up from germline, CDR1 is MNHEY and CDR2 is SVGAGI. V gave up 1 base and J gave up 6 bases, with 16 bases separating them. The CDR3 covers 15 residues. In nucleotides, the CDR3 is TGTGCCAGCAGTTACTTTGCCCGGCTAGCGACCGAGCAGTACTTC. This translates into CASSYFARLATEQYF.

The chain couples TRBV2 to TRBJ1-5; D unclear. This CDR3 has 13 residues. V was pared by 4 bases and J by 5 bases, with 9 bases between. Germline loops: CDR1 SNHLY, CDR2 FYNNEI. The CDR3 coding sequence is TGTGCCAGCAGTGCCGGCCGGGATCAGCCCCAGCATTTT. It translates to CASSAGRDQPQHF.

This clone was found a few times. J is TRBJ2-7 and V is TRBV10-3, with TRBD1 matching over 10 bases. Trimming took 3 bases from V and 2 from J; bases not matched to a gene: 7. Looked up from germline, CDR1 is ENHRY and CDR2 is SYGVKD. The CDR3 has 16 amino acids. Written as DNA, the CDR3 is TGTGCCATCAGTGACCCGACCGGGACAGGGGCCTACGAGCAGTACTTC. Its protein product is CAISDPTGTGAYEQYF.

This clone turned up a few times. The J gene is TRBJ2-1, the V gene TRBV11-2; 12 bases agree with TRBD2. Trimming took 5 bases from V and 4 from J; bases not matched to a gene: 6. The CDR3 consists of 16 residues. Germline CDR1 SGHAT, CDR2 FQNNGV. CDR3 DNA sequence: TGTGCCAGCAGCACAGCAACTAGCGGGGGGTACAATGAGCAGTTCTTC. Encoded protein: CASSTATSGGYNEQFF.

This clone was found a few times. V usage is TRBV2 and J usage is TRBJ1-5, with D maybe TRBD1 (6 bases). This CDR3 is 15 amino acids long. Germline-derived CDR1 and CDR2 are SNHLY and FYNNEI. Trimming took off 5 bases at V and 0 bases at J, with 11 bases between the two ends. CDR3 DNA sequence: TGTGCCAGCAGTCGACAGGATAATAGCAATCAGCCCCAGCATTTT. This encodes CASSRQDNSNQPQHF.

This clone came up a few times. The chain joins TRBV28 to TRBJ2-5; 7 bases line up with TRBD1. Unmatched junction bases numbered 8, after V lost 5 bases and J lost 2 bases. Looked up from germline, CDR1 is MDHEN and CDR2 is SYDVKM. This CDR3 contains 15 residues. CDR3 nucleotide sequence: TGTGCCAGCAGTCCTCAAACGGGACAGCAAGAGACCCAGTACTTC. As protein: CASSPQTGQQETQYF.